These 3 T cell receptor beta chains came from one sample sequenced in a study of T cells in Graves' hyperthyroidism and ophthalmopathy. Researchers amplified the TCR beta CDR3 regions from RNA transcripts. TCR CDR3 underwent first-round RT-PCR with the HTBI primer set. In TCRdb, the multiplex PCR reads were re-called with MiXCR into one record per CDR3 protein. The sample holds approximately 530,000 distinct CDR3 sequences, roughly 21% seen once. Source material: blood. The receptors were gathered from a man aged 40-50 years with Graves' ophthalmopathy.

The rearrangement links TRBV7-2 to TRBJ2-5; D gene ambiguous. The length of the CDR3 is 12 residues. Trimming left V 4 bases short and J 3 bases short, with 6 bases between. Per the germline V gene, CDR1 is SGHTA and CDR2 is FQGNSA. The CDR3 nucleotides read TGTGCCAGCAGCTGGTGGAAAGAGACCCAGTACTTC. Translated: CASSWWKETQYF. Filled out from reference TRBV7-2 and TRBJ2-5, the complete variable domain reads GAGVSQSPSNKVTEKGKDVELRCDPISGHTALYWYRQSLGQGLEFLIYFQGNSAPDKSGLPSDRFSAERTGGSVSTLTIQRTQQEDSAVYLCASSWWKETQYFGPGTRLLVL.

CDR3 bases: TGTGCCAGCAGCTGGGGGTCGAGCGGCGGCGAGACCCAGTACTTC. The encoded protein is CASSWGSSGGETQYF. The chain combines TRBV7-2 with TRBJ2-5; D tentatively reads TRBD1 or TRBD2 (5 bases each). Germline CDR1 is SGHTA and CDR2 is FQGNSA. V lost 4 bases and J lost 5, with 17 bases in between. CDR3 length: 15 amino acids.

The rearrangement uses TRBV4-2 and TRBJ2-2, with D possibly called TRBD1 or TRBD2 (5 bases each). Germline V gene sequence: CDR1 LGHNA, CDR2 YNFKEQ. The V end was cut by 3 bases, the J end by 7 bases, with 15 bases between. The CDR3 contains 15 residues. The DNA of the CDR3 is TGTGCCAGCAGCCATGCCGGGACCTGGGGCGGGGAGCTGTTTTTT. It translates to CASSHAGTWGGELFF.